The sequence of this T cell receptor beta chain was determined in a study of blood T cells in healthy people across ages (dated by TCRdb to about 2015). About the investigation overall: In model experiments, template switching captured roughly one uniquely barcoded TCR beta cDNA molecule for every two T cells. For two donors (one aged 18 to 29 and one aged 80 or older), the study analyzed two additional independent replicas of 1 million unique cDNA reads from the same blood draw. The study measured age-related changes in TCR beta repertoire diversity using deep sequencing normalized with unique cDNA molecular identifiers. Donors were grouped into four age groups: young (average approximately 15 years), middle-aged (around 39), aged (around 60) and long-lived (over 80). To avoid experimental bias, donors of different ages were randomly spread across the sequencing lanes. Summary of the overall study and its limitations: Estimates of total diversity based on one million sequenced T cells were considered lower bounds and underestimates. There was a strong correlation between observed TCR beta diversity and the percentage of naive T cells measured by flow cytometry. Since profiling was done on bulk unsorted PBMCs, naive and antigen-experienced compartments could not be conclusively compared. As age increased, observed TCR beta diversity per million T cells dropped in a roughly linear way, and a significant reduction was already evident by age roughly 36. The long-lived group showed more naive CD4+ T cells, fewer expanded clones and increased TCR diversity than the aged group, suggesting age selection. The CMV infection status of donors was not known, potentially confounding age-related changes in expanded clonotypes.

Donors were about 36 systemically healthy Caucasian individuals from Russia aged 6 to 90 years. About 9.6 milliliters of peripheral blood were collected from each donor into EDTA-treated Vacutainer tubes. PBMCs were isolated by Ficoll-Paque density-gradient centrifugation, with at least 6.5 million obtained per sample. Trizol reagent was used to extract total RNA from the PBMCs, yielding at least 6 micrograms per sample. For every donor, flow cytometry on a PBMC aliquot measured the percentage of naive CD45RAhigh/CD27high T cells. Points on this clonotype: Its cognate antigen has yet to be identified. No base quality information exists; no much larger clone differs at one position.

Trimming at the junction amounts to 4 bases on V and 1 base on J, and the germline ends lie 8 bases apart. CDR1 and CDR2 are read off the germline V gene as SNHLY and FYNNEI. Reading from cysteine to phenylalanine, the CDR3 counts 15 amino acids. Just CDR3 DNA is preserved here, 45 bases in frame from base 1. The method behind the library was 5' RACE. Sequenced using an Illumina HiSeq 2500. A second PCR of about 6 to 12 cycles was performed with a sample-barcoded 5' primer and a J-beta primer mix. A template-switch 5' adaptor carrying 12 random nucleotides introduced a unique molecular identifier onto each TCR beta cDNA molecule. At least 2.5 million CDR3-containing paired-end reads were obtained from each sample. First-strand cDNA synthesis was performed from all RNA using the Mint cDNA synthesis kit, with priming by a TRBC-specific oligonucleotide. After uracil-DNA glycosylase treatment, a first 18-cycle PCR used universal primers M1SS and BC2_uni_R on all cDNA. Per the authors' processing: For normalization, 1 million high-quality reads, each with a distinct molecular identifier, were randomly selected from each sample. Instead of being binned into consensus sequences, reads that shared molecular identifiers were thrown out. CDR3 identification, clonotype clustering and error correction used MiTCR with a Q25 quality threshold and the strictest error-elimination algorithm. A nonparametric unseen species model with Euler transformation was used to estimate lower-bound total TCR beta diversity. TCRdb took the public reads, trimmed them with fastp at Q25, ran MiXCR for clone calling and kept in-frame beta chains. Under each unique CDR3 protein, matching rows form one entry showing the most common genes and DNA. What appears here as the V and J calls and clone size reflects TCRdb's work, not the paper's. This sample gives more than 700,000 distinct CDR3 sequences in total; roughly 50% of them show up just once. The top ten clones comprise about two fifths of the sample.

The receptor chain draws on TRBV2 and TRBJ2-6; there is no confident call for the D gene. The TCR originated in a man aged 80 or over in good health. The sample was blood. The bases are TGTGCCAGCAGTGTCGGGCAATCTGGGGCCAACGTCCTGACTTTC. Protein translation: CASSVGQSGANVLTF. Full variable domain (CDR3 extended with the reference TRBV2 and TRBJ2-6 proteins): EPEVTQTPSHQVTQMGQEVILRCVPISNHLYFYWYRQILGQKVEFLVSFYNNEISEKSEIFDDQFSVERPDGSNFTLKIRSTKLEDSAMYFCASSVGQSGANVLTFGAGSRLTVL.